A single sample gave rise to the 15 T cell receptor beta chains below, sequenced in a study of blood T cell repertoires in COVID-19. The assay was immunoSEQ multiplex PCR, and TCRdb's table has in-frame clones only and misses some. Of about 270,000 clones listed, 91% are singletons. The source material was PBMCs or T cells enriched from blood (not recorded which). Receptor source: a man in his forties who had been exposed to COVID-19.

DNA of the CDR3: TGTGCCAGCAGCCCTACAGGGAGCTATGGCTACACCTTC. Its protein product is CASSPTGSYGYTF. The rearrangement uses TRBV6-4 and TRBJ1-2; a weak D match, TRBD1 (6 bases). CDR3 size: 13 residues. Trimming removed 6 bases from V and 4 bases from J, with 12 bases in between. Germline CDR1 reads MRHNA; CDR2 reads SNTAGT.

This chain links TRBV2 with TRBJ2-3, with D perhaps TRBD1 (5 bases). The CDR3 runs to 15 residues. Trimming removed 6 bases at V and 3 bases at J, with 16 bases between. Germline CDR1 SNHLY, CDR2 FYNNEI. The CDR3 is CASRGRQTITDTQYF. CDR3 nucleotides: TGTGCCAGCAGGGGCCGACAGACCATTACAGATACGCAGTATTTT.

This rearrangement joins TRBV15 to TRBJ2-1; 7 bases map to TRBD2. The CDR3 contains 17 residues. With V trimmed by 0 bases and J by 1 base, 6 bases remained unmatched. Germline CDR1 LNHNV, CDR2 YYDKDF (reference sequence). In nucleotides, the CDR3 is TGTGCCACCAGCAGAGAACAACCGGGAGGTTCCTACAATGAGCAGTTCTTC. It codes for CATSREQPGGSYNEQFF. The full variable domain, with the rest looked up from reference TRBV15 and TRBJ2-1, is DAMVIQNPRYQVTQFGKPVTLSCSQTLNHNVMYWYQQKSSQAPKLLFHYYDKDFNNEADTPDNFQSRRPNTSFCFLDIRSPGLGDTAMYLCATSREQPGGSYNEQFFGPGTRLTVL.

The rearrangement links TRBV2 to TRBJ2-7; a possible D gene is TRBD1 (5 bases). Germline CDR1 reads SNHLY; CDR2 reads FYNNEI. Trimming removed 6 bases at V and 0 bases at J, with 12 bases between. The CDR3 length is 14 residues. The CDR3 DNA reads TGTGCCAGCAGGCTGACAGAAAGCTCCTACGAGCAGTACTTC. It translates to CASRLTESSYEQYF.

This clone was observed once. The chain recombines TRBV10-3 with TRBJ2-1; 16 positions agree with TRBD2. From germline, CDR1 is ENHRY and CDR2 SYGVKD. V lost 6 bases, J lost 2 bases, and 7 bases stayed unmatched. The CDR3 length is 18 residues. The CDR3 coding sequence is TGTGCCATCAGCCGTGGGACTAGCGGGAGGGCCACCTACAATGAGCAGTTCTTC. Its translation: CAISRGTSGRATYNEQFF.

The chain couples TRBV27 to TRBJ1-1, with D maybe TRBD1 (5 bases). V was pared by 3 bases and J by 10 bases, with 15 bases between. The length of the CDR3 is 13 residues. Germline V lookup: CDR1 MNHEY, CDR2 SMNVEV (reference sequence). The CDR3 sequence is CASSFLGLETAFF. The CDR3 DNA sequence: TGTGCCAGCAGTTTTCTGGGACTTGAAACAGCTTTCTTT.

The chain carries TRBV18 and TRBJ1-4, with TRBD1 matching 7 bases. This CDR3 region has 15 residues. The germline gives CDR1 KGHSH, CDR2 LQKENI. Trimming took 3 bases from V and 7 from J; bases not matched to a gene: 8. In nucleotides, the CDR3 is TGTGCCAGCTCACCTAACGCAGGGGGAGGTGAAAAACTGTTTTTT. Encoded protein: CASSPNAGGGEKLFF.

V gene TRBV7-2 combines with J gene TRBJ2-7, with TRBD1 as a possible D gene (6 bases). Trimming removed 2 bases from V and 0 bases from J, with 8 bases in between. The CDR3 covers 14 residues. CDR1 SGHTA and CDR2 FQGNSA come from the germline V gene. Here the CDR3 reads CASSLTGYSYEQYF. CDR3 DNA sequence: TGTGCCAGCAGCTTAACAGGGTACTCCTACGAGCAGTACTTC.

For this clone: Different DNA sequences within this sample yield the same CDR3. CDR3 DNA sequence: TGTGCCAGCAGCTTAGTCGCAGGGGATGGCTACACCTTC. Protein: CASSLVAGDGYTF. The rearrangement links TRBV7-9 to TRBJ1-2; the D gene is possibly TRBD1 (6 bases). Germline assignment: CDR1 SEHNR and CDR2 FQNEAQ (reference sequence). The CDR3 loop spans 13 amino acids. The ends were cut back, 1 base at V and 6 bases at J, with 9 bases in the middle.

This sequence joins TRBV4-1 and TRBJ2-5, with a possible D match to TRBD2 (6 bases). The CDR3 length is 16 residues. V lost 1 base and J lost 0, with 12 bases in between. Germline V gene sequence: CDR1 MGHRA, CDR2 YSYEKL. CDR3 in amino acids: CASSQVLAGYQETQYF. DNA for the CDR3: TGCGCCAGCAGCCAAGTTCTCGCGGGGTACCAAGAGACCCAGTACTTC.

The rearrangement joins TRBV29-1 to TRBJ2-7, with a possible D match to TRBD2 (5 bases). This CDR3 has 14 residues. Germline V gene data show CDR1 as SQVTM and CDR2 as ANQGSEA. V dropped 2 bases and J dropped 6 bases, with 17 bases sitting between them. This CDR3 reads CSVELETHGGEQYF. The CDR3 DNA reads as TGCAGCGTTGAACTAGAGACTCATGGAGGCGAGCAGTACTTC.

V is TRBV7-2 and J is TRBJ1-1, with D possibly being TRBD1 (6 bases). Germline V gene lookup returns CDR1 SGHTA and CDR2 FQGNSA. Trimming stripped 5 bases from V and 1 base from J, with 11 bases between. This CDR3 has 14 amino acids. CDR3 loop: CASSVGHANTEAFF. The CDR3 DNA reads as TGTGCCAGCAGCGTGGGACACGCGAACACTGAAGCTTTCTTT.

This chain connects TRBV12-3 or TRBV12-4 to TRBJ2-1; D is possibly TRBD1 (5 bases). CDR3 length: 13 residues. V lost 3 bases to trimming and J lost 5 bases, with 8 bases between them. The CDR3 reads CASSFDRHNEQFF. CDR3 nucleotide sequence: TGTGCCAGCAGTTTCGACAGACACAATGAGCAGTTCTTC.

This clone came up once. The rearrangement uses TRBV6-5 and TRBJ1-5; 7 bases line up with TRBD1. The V gene's germline CDR1 is MNHEY and CDR2 SVGAGI. This CDR3 is built from 13 residues. The junction had 2 bases not matched to a gene; V was cut back by 4 bases and J by 5 bases. The CDR3: CASSFTGDQPQHF. In nucleotides, the CDR3 is TGTGCCAGCAGTTTTACAGGGGATCAGCCCCAGCATTTT.

This chain links TRBV7-9 with TRBJ2-1; 8 bases align to TRBD1. Germline V lookup: CDR1 SEHNR, CDR2 FQNEAQ (reference sequence). Trimming removed 1 base from V and 5 bases from J; junction bases left unmatched: 4. This CDR3 region has 15 residues. The CDR3 loop reads CASSLDGTGNNEQFF. The CDR3 DNA reads as TGTGCCAGCAGCTTAGACGGGACAGGTAACAATGAGCAGTTCTTC.